Reported below is one T cell receptor beta chain. Its antigen is not identified. This entry is derived from a study of OX40 agonist ivuxolimab in advanced cancers. Study information: Three patients had partial responses: one hepatocellular carcinoma, two cutaneous melanoma.

Here immunoSEQ multiplex PCR was the method, and the copy in TCRdb shows in-frame clones only, minus some. The data hold fewer than 85,000 clones, with about 80% observed a single time. Study observations and caveats: CD4+ and CD8+ blood T cells expanded clonally by week 6 at 0.1 to 3.0 mg/kg. Among the lowest peripheral clonal expansion occurred in 0.1-3.0 mg/kg partial responders. Expanded clones tended on average to be more numerous among CD8+ T cells than CD4+.

V lost 4 bases and J lost 6, with 17 bases in between. CDR1 and CDR2 from the germline V gene are SGHDN and FVKESK. This CDR3 is 15 amino acids long. The sample was CD4+ or CD8+ T cells sorted from blood, taken in a trial of the OX40 agonist ivuxolimab. The receptor was isolated from an adult with an advanced solid tumor such as melanoma, head and neck, liver or kidney cancer. The J gene is TRBJ2-3, the V gene TRBV14; either TRBD1 or TRBD2 may supply D (5 bases each). The CDR3 region has the DNA TGTGCCAGCAGCCGACCGGGACGTACGCACGATACGCAGTATTTT. It specifies CASSRPGRTHDTQYF.